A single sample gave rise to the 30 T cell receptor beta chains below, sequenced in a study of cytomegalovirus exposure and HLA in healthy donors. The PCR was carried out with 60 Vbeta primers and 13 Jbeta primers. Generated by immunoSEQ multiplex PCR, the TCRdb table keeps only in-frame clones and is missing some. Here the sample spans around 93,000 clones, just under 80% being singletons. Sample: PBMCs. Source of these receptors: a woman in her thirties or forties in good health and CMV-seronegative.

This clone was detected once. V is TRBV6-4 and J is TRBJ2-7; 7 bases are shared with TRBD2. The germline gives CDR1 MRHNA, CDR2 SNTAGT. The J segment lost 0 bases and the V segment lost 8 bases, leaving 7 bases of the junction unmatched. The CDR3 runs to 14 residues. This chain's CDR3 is CASGRGPVSYEQYF. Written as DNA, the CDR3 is TGTGCCAGCGGGAGGGGACCGGTCTCCTACGAGCAGTACTTC.

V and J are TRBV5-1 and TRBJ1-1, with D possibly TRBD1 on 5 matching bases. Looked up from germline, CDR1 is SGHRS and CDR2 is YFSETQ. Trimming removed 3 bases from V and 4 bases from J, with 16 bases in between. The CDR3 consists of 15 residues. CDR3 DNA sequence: TGCGCCAGCAGCTCGAATTCCGTAAGGGGCACTGAAGCTTTCTTT. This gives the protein CASSSNSVRGTEAFF.

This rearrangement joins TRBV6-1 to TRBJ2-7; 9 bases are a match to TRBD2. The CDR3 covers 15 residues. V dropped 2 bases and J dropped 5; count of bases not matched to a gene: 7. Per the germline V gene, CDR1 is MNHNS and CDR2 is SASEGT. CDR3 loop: CASSERASGKDEQYF. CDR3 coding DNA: TGTGCCAGCAGTGAACGGGCTAGCGGGAAGGACGAGCAGTACTTC.

As DNA, the CDR3 is TGTGCCAGTAGTACGACAGGGGGATCCTTATCCTCCAATCAGCCCCAGCATTTT. Translated: CASSTTGGSLSSNQPQHF. The genes are TRBV19 and TRBJ1-5, with TRBD1 matching 9 bases. The V gene's germline CDR1 is LNHDA and CDR2 SQIVND (reference sequence). This CDR3 comprises 18 residues. The V gene end was trimmed by 4 bases and the J gene end by 3 bases; junction bases not matched to a gene: 13.

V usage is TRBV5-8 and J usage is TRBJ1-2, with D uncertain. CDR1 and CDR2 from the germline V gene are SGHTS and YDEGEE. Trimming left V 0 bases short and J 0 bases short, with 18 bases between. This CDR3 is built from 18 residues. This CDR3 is CASSLADVLSLANYGYTF. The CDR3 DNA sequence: TGTGCCAGCAGCTTGGCCGATGTATTGAGTCTTGCTAACTATGGCTACACCTTC.

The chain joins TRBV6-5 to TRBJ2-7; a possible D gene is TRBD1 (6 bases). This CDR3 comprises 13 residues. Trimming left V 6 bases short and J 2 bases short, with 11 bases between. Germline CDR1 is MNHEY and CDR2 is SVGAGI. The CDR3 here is CASRSGTTYEQYF. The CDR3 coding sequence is TGTGCCAGCAGGTCCGGGACAACCTACGAGCAGTACTTC.

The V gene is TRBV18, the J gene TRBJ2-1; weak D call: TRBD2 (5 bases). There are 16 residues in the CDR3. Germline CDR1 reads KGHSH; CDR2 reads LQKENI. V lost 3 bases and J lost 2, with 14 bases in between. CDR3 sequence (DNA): TGTGCCAGCTCACCTCGGGCCCAGCGGACCTACAATGAGCAGTTCTTC. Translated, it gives CASSPRAQRTYNEQFF.

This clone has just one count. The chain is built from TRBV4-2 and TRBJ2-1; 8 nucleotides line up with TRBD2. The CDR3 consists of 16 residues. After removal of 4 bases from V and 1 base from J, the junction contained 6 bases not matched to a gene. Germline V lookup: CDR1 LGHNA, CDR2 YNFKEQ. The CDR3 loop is CASSPQLAASYNEQFF. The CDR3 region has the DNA TGTGCCAGCAGCCCCCAACTAGCGGCTTCCTACAATGAGCAGTTCTTC.

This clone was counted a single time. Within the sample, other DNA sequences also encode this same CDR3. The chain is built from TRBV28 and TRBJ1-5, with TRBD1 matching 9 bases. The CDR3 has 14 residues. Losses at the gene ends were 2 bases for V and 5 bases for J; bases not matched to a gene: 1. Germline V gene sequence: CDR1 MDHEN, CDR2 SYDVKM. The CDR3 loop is CASSLGTGYQPQHF. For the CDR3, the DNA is TGTGCCAGCAGTTTAGGGACAGGGTATCAGCCCCAGCATTTT. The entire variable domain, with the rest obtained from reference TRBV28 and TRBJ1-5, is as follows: DVKVTQSSRYLVKRTGEKVFLECVQDMDHENMFWYRQDPGLGLRLIYFSYDVKMKEKGDIPEGYSVSREKKERFSLILESASTNQTSMYLCASSLGTGYQPQHFGDGTRLSIL.

For the CDR3, the DNA is TGTGCCAGCAGTTTAATGGGCTGGGAGACCCAGTACTTC. Its protein is CASSLMGWETQYF. V and J are TRBV28 and TRBJ2-5; D ambiguous. This CDR3 contains 13 residues. Trimming left V 2 bases short and J 5 bases short, with 9 bases between. Looked up from germline, CDR1 is MDHEN and CDR2 is SYDVKM.

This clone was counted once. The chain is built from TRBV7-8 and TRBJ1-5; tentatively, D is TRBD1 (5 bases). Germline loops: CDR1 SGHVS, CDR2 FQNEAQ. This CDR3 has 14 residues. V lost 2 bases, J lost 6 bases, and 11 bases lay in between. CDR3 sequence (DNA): TGTGCCAGCAGCTTAACCCAGGGCGGTCAGCCCCAGCATTTT. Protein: CASSLTQGGQPQHF.

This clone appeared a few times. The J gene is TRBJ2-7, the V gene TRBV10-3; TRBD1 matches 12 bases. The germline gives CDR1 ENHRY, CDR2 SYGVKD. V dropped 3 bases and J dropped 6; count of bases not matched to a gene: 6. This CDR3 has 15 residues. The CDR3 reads CAISEPGQGAGEQYF. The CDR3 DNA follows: TGTGCCATCAGTGAACCGGGACAGGGGGCTGGCGAGCAGTACTTC.

The CDR3 nucleotides read TGTGCCAGCAGTTTATCTCCCTATAAGACAGGGTCCTACGAGCAGTACTTC. Translating it yields CASSLSPYKTGSYEQYF. The J gene is TRBJ2-7, the V gene TRBV27, with TRBD1 identical over 7 bases. The junction had 9 bases not matched to a gene; V was cut back by 0 bases and J by 1 base. There are 17 residues in the CDR3. CDR1 and CDR2 from the germline V gene are MNHEY and SMNVEV (reference sequence).

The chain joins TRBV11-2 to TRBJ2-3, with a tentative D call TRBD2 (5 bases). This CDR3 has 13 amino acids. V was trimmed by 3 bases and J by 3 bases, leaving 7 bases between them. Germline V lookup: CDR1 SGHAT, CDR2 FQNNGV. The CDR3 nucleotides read TGTGCCAGCAGCTTGGGAGTGACAGATACGCAGTATTTT. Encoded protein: CASSLGVTDTQYF.

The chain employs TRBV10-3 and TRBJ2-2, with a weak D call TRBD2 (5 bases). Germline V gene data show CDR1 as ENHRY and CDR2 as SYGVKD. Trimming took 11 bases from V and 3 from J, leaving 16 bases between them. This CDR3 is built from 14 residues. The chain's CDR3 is CASSVEVDTGELFF. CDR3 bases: TGTGCCTCCTCGGTGGAGGTTGACACCGGGGAGCTGTTTTTT.

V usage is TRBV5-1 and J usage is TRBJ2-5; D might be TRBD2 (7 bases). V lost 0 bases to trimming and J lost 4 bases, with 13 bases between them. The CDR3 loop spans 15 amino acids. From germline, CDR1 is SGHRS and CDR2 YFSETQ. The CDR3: CASSLGLGGRETQYF. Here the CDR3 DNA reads TGCGCCAGCAGCTTGGGGCTGGGGGGGCGAGAGACCCAGTACTTC.

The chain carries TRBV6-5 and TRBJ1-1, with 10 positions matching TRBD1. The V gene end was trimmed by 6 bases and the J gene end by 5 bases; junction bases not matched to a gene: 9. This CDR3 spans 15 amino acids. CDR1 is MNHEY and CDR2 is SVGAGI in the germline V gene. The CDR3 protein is CASRRTGGRGTEAFF. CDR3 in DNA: TGTGCCAGCAGGAGGACAGGGGGACGTGGGACTGAAGCTTTCTTT.

The CDR3 sequence is CSARGGGYTF. DNA of the CDR3: TGCAGTGCTAGGGGGGGTGGCTACACCTTC. This chain joins TRBV20-1 and TRBJ1-2, with a weak D call TRBD1 (5 bases). Trimming stripped 3 bases from V and 7 bases from J, with 6 bases between. The CDR3 is 10 residues long. Germline loops: CDR1 DFQATT, CDR2 SNEGSKA (reference sequence).

CDR3 in DNA: TGTGCCACCAGCAGAGATCGAAGTAGCAAGCAGTACTTC. This translates into CATSRDRSSKQYF. The chain combines TRBV15 with TRBJ2-7; D remains ambiguous. The germline CDR1 and CDR2 sequences are LNHNV and YYDKDF (reference sequence). The length of the CDR3 is 13 residues. Trimming pared 0 bases from V and 8 bases from J, leaving 11 bases between.

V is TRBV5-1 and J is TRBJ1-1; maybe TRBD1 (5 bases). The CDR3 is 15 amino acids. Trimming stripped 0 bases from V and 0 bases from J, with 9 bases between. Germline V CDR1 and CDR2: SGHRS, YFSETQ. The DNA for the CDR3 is TGCGCCAGCAGCTTGGCCGGGGGAATGAACACTGAAGCTTTCTTT. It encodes CASSLAGGMNTEAFF. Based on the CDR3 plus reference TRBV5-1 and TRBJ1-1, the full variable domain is KAGVTQTPRYLIKTRGQQVTLSCSPISGHRSVSWYQQTPGQGLQFLFEYFSETQRNKGNFPGRFSGRQFSNSRSEMNVSTLELGDSALYLCASSLAGGMNTEAFFGQGTRLTVV.

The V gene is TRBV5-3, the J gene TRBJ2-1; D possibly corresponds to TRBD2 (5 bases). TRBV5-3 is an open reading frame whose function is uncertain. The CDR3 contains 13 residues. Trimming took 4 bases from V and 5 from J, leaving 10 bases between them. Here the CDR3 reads CARSGMTNNEQFF. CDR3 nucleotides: TGTGCCAGAAGCGGGATGACTAACAATGAGCAGTTCTTC.

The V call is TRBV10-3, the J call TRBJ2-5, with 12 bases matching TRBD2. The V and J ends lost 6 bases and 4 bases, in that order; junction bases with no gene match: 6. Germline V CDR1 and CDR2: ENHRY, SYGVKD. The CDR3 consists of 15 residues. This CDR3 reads CAIRQTSGRAETQYF. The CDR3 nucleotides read TGTGCCATCAGGCAGACTAGCGGGAGAGCAGAGACCCAGTACTTC.

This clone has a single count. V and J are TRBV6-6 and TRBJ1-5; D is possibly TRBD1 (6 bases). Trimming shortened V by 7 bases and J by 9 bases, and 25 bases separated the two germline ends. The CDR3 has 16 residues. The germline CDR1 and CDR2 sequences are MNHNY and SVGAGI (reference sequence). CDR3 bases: TGTGCCAGCACCTCCTCCCCAGGGGCCTTGATTCGGCCCCAGCATTTT. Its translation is CASTSSPGALIRPQHF.

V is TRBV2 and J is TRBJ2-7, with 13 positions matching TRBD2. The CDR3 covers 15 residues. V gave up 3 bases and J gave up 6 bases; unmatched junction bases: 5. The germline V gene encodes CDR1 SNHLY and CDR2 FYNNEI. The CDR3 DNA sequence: TGTGCCAGCAGTGATCGGACTAGCGGGAGCGGCGAGCAGTACTTC. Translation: CASSDRTSGSGEQYF. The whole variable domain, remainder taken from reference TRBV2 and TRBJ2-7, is EPEVTQTPSHQVTQMGQEVILRCVPISNHLYFYWYRQILGQKVEFLVSFYNNEISEKSEIFDDQFSVERPDGSNFTLKIRSTKLEDSAMYFCASSDRTSGSGEQYFGPGTRLTVT.

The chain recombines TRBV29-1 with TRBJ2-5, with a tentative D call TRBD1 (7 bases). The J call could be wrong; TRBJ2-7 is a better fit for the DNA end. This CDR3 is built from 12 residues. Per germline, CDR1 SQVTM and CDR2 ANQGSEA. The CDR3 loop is CSVGQGGYEQYF. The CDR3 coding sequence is TGCAGCGTTGGACAGGGAGGCTACGAGCAGTACTTC.

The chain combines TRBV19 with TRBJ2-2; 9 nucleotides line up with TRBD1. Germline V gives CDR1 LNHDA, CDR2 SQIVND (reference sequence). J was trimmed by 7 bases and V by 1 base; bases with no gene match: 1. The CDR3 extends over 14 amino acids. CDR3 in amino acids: CASSIGQGDGELFF. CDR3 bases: TGTGCCAGTAGTATAGGACAGGGGGACGGGGAGCTGTTTTTT. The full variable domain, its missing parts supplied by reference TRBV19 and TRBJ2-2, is DGGITQSPKYLFRKEGQNVTLSCEQNLNHDAMYWYRQDPGQGLRLIYYSQIVNDFQKGDIAEGYSVSREKKESFPLTVTSAQKNPTAFYLCASSIGQGDGELFFGEGSRLTVL.

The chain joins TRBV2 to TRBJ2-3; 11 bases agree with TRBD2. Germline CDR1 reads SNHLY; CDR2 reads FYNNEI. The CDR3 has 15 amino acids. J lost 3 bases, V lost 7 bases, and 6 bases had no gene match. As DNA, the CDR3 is TGTGCCAGCACTTTGCTAGCGGGAGGAACAGATACGCAGTATTTT. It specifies CASTLLAGGTDTQYF.

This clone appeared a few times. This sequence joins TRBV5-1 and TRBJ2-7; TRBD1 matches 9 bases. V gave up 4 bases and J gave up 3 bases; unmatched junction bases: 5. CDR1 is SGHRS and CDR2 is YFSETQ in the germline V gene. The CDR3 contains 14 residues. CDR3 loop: CASSLGTGRYEQYF. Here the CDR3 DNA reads TGCGCCAGCAGCCTCGGGACAGGGCGCTACGAGCAGTACTTC.

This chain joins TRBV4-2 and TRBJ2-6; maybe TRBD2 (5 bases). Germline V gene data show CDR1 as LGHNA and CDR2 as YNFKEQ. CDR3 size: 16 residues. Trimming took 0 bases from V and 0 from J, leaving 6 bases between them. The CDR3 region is CASSQEGSSGANVLTF. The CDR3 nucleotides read TGTGCCAGCAGCCAAGAAGGGAGCTCTGGGGCCAACGTCCTGACTTTC.

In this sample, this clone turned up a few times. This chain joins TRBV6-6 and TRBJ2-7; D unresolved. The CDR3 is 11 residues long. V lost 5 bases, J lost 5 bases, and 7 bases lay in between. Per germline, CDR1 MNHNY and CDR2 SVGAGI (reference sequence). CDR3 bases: TGTGCCAGCAGTCCACGGGACGAGCAGTACTTC. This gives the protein CASSPRDEQYF.